This TCR beta chain comes out of a study of cytotoxic CD8 clonotypes in ibrutinib-treated CLL. Clones were read by immunoSEQ multiplex PCR, and TCRdb kept only the in-frame ones, dropping some. Of about 39,000 clones in the sample, roughly 65% were seen once. The germline V gene has CDR1 SGHDT and CDR2 YYEEEE. This CDR3 is built from 16 residues. V shed 1 base and J 5 bases; nucleotides not matched to a gene: 7. The sample in question was PBMCs, obtained at disease progression, from a patient treated with ibrutinib. This chain uses TRBV5-6 with TRBJ2-3; 10 bases align to TRBD2. This clonotype originated in a human donor with chronic lymphocytic leukemia. DNA of the CDR3: TGTGCCAGCAGCTTGCAAGCGGGAGGGTTTAAAGATACGCAGTATTTT. Protein product: CASSLQAGGFKDTQYF. Drawing the rest from reference TRBV5-6 and TRBJ2-3, the complete variable domain is DAGVTQSPTHLIKTRGQQVTLRCSPKSGHDTVSWYQQALGQGPQFIFQYYEEEERQRGNFPDRFSGHQFPNYSSELNVNALLLGDSALYLCASSLQAGGFKDTQYFGPGTRLTVL.